These 25 T cell receptor beta chains share one sample of origin, sequenced in a study of control samples from healthy donors and cancer patients. TCRdb keeps only in-frame clones here, not all; method: immunoSEQ multiplex PCR. This table has about 94,000 clones, roughly nine tenths appearing once. Sample: blood. These receptors were taken from a woman between 18 and 29 years old in good health.

The genes are TRBV19 and TRBJ2-5; 8 positions agree with TRBD2. J lost 1 base, V lost 5 bases, and 9 bases had no gene match. CDR1 and CDR2 from the germline V gene are LNHDA and SQIVND (reference sequence). The CDR3 is made up of 16 amino acids. For the CDR3, the DNA is TGTGCCAGTAGTCCCCTTCAGCGGGGGATCCAAGAGACCCAGTACTTC. It codes for CASSPLQRGIQETQYF.

The V gene is TRBV3-1 (or the pseudogene TRBV3-2), the J gene TRBJ1-2; no clear D. The CDR3 loop spans 14 amino acids. V lost 3 bases to trimming and J lost 2 bases, with 10 bases between them. The germline V gene encodes CDR1 LGHDT and CDR2 YNNKEL (reference sequence). The CDR3 nucleotides read TGTGCCAGCAGCCAGGGTGACGGGAACTATGGCTACACCTTC. Its protein is CASSQGDGNYGYTF.

The genes are TRBV18 and TRBJ2-1; possibly TRBD2 for D (6 bases). The length of the CDR3 is 14 residues. Germline lookup yields CDR1 KGHSH and CDR2 LQKENI. V was trimmed by 2 bases and J by 7 bases, leaving 12 bases between them. The DNA for the CDR3 is TGTGCCAGCTCACCAAGCAGGGCGGGAAATGAGCAGTTCTTC. Its translation: CASSPSRAGNEQFF.

This chain links TRBV27 with TRBJ1-6, with D hard to call. The CDR3 is 17 residues long. The V end was cut by 2 bases, the J end by 5 bases, with 16 bases between. CDR1 and CDR2 from the germline V gene are MNHEY and SMNVEV (reference sequence). The CDR3 reads CASSLSGWAGNNSPLHF. CDR3 in DNA: TGTGCCAGCAGTTTAAGTGGTTGGGCAGGAAATAATTCACCCCTCCACTTT.

The chain links TRBV6-2 or TRBV6-3 to TRBJ1-2; perhaps TRBD1 as D (5 bases). Germline-derived CDR1 and CDR2 are MNHEY and SVGEGT. CDR3 size: 14 residues. V was trimmed by 2 bases and J by 3 bases, leaving 10 bases between them. The CDR3 is CASSYVGGYYGYTF. In DNA, the CDR3 is TGTGCCAGCAGTTACGTTGGGGGATACTATGGCTACACCTTC.

This CDR3 reads CASSLVLTGEQFF. Written as DNA, the CDR3 is TGTGCCAGCAGCTTAGTTCTCACTGGGGAGCAGTTCTTC. The chain employs TRBV11-3 and TRBJ2-1; D is unclear. The V gene lost 1 base and the J gene lost 10 bases, with 11 bases spanning the gap. Germline V gene lookup returns CDR1 SGHNT and CDR2 YENEEA. The CDR3 is 13 residues long.

The gene calls are TRBV7-9 and TRBJ1-3; 8 positions agree with TRBD1. CDR3 length: 15 residues. The ends lost 5 bases at V and 7 bases at J; junction bases unmatched: 10. Germline-derived CDR1 and CDR2 are SEHNR and FQNEAQ (reference sequence). The CDR3 nucleotides are TGTGCCAGCAGCCCGAGGACAGGGATTATCAACACCATATATTTT. It yields the protein CASSPRTGIINTIYF. Variable domain in full (rest from reference TRBV7-9 and TRBJ1-3): DTGVSQNPRHKITKRGQNVTFRCDPISEHNRLYWYRQTLGQGPEFLTYFQNEAQLEKSRLLSDRFSAERPKGSFSTLEIQRTEQGDSAMYLCASSPRTGIINTIYFGEGSWLTVV.

This chain connects TRBV3-1 (or the pseudogene TRBV3-2) to TRBJ1-1; perhaps TRBD1 as D (5 bases). The CDR3 consists of 16 residues. Trimming left V 0 bases short and J 1 base short, with 12 bases between. Germline V gives CDR1 LGHDT, CDR2 YNNKEL (reference sequence). The CDR3 nucleotides read TGTGCCAGCAGCCAAGATTTGGGAGGGGCGAACACTGAAGCTTTCTTT. Amino acid sequence: CASSQDLGGANTEAFF.

This chain joins TRBV20-1 and TRBJ1-1; maybe TRBD1 (5 bases). Germline CDR1 is DFQATT and CDR2 is SNEGSKA (reference sequence). The CDR3 consists of 13 residues. V was trimmed by 3 bases and J by 3 bases, leaving 11 bases between them. CDR3 DNA: TGCAGTGCTAGTCGGGGGATTGACACTGAAGCTTTCTTT. This gives the protein CSASRGIDTEAFF.

The V and J genes are TRBV9 and TRBJ1-4, with D uncertain. Trimming removed 3 bases from V and 0 bases from J, with 9 bases in between. The CDR3 runs to 15 residues. Germline lookup yields CDR1 SGDLS and CDR2 YYNGEE. The CDR3 sequence is CASSGTGPTNEKLFF. The CDR3 DNA reads TGTGCCAGCAGCGGTACCGGTCCAACTAATGAAAAACTGTTTTTT.

In this sample, this clone turned up a few times. The chain is built from TRBV6-5 and TRBJ1-2, with 9 positions matching TRBD1. The length of the CDR3 is 15 residues. CDR1 MNHEY and CDR2 SVGAGI come from the germline V gene. V was clipped by 0 bases and J by 6 bases; unmatched bases: 5. This chain's CDR3 is CASSYSRTGEDGYTF. CDR3 nucleotides: TGTGCCAGCAGTTACTCCCGGACAGGGGAGGATGGCTACACCTTC.

The V gene is TRBV11-2, the J gene TRBJ2-5; 10 bases match TRBD1. V shed 3 bases and J 5 bases; nucleotides not matched to a gene: 6. This CDR3 comprises 15 residues. Looked up from germline, CDR1 is SGHAT and CDR2 is FQNNGV. CDR3 residues: CASSFGGQGGETQYF. The CDR3 DNA reads as TGTGCCAGCAGCTTTGGAGGACAGGGGGGCGAGACCCAGTACTTC.

The rearrangement joins TRBV4-1 to TRBJ1-2; unclear D gene. The CDR3 covers 14 residues. The germline CDR1 and CDR2 sequences are MGHRA and YSYEKL. V was shortened by 3 bases and J by 8 bases, with 16 bases between the two germline ends. CDR3: CASSQLTARDGYTF. In DNA, the CDR3 is TGCGCCAGCAGCCAGTTAACAGCGCGCGACGGCTACACCTTC.

The chain recombines TRBV5-6 with TRBJ2-1, with TRBD2 identical over 8 bases. This CDR3 has 15 residues. CDR1 is SGHDT and CDR2 is YYEEEE in the germline V gene. The V gene end was trimmed by 3 bases and the J gene end by 7 bases; junction bases not matched to a gene: 9. The chain's CDR3 is CASSSPESGGNEQFF. The CDR3 region has the DNA TGTGCCAGCAGCTCCCCGGAGAGCGGGGGTAATGAGCAGTTCTTC.

V is TRBV5-4 and J is TRBJ2-5; D unclear. With 6 bases removed from V and 5 bases from J, the gap between germline ends came to 8 bases. Looked up from germline, CDR1 is SGHNT and CDR2 is YYREEE (reference sequence). CDR3 length equals 11 residues. The CDR3 spells CASTGGETQYF. The CDR3 nucleotides are TGTGCCAGCACGGGCGGTGAGACCCAGTACTTC.

This clone was detected once. The chain is built from TRBV3-1 (or the pseudogene TRBV3-2) and TRBJ2-1, with unresolved D. Trimming pared 5 bases from V and 5 bases from J, leaving 16 bases between. Germline values: CDR1 LGHDT, CDR2 YNNKEL (reference sequence). CDR3 length equals 15 residues. This chain's CDR3 is CASSKRSGDHNEQFF. CDR3 coding DNA: TGTGCCAGCAGCAAACGGTCCGGCGACCACAATGAGCAGTTCTTC.

This chain uses TRBV9 with TRBJ2-5; 7 bases are a match to TRBD2. The J segment lost 1 base and the V segment lost 4 bases, leaving 10 bases of the junction unmatched. Germline CDR1 and CDR2: SGDLS and YYNGEE. The CDR3 runs to 16 residues. The CDR3 spells CASSPRVGGGQETQYF. The CDR3 DNA reads as TGTGCCAGCAGCCCGCGGGTGGGCGGGGGCCAAGAGACCCAGTACTTC.

The gene calls are TRBV7-2 and TRBJ1-1; perhaps TRBD1 as D (6 bases). Trimming removed 6 bases at V and 4 bases at J, with 12 bases between. CDR1 SGHTA and CDR2 FQGNSA come from the germline V gene. The CDR3 totals 13 residues. CDR3 nucleotides: TGTGCCAGCAGGGTACAGGGCTCCACTGAAGCTTTCTTT. As protein: CASRVQGSTEAFF.

The chain couples TRBV20-1 to TRBJ1-1; TRBD1 matches 7 bases. CDR1 is DFQATT and CDR2 is SNEGSKA in the germline V gene (reference sequence). V shed 3 bases, J shed 10 bases, and the junction held 29 bases outside the gene matches. The CDR3 is 19 residues long. The CDR3 bases are TGCAGTGCTAGTCCCCAAGCTTCGGGACAGTCCTTGGAGGGGGCCAGAGCTTTCTTT. Translation: CSASPQASGQSLEGARAFF.

This chain uses TRBV12-5 with TRBJ1-3; TRBD1 matches at 7 bases. Germline trimming cut 5 bases from V and 3 bases from J; bases unmatched to any gene: 7. The CDR3 is 15 amino acids. The germline CDR1 and CDR2 sequences are LGHNT and FRNRAP. The CDR3 spells CASGPRQGGGNTIYF. CDR3 sequence (DNA): TGTGCTAGTGGTCCTCGACAGGGTGGTGGAAACACCATATATTTT. Variable domain in full (rest from reference TRBV12-5 and TRBJ1-3): DARVTQTPRHKVTEMGQEVTMRCQPILGHNTVFWYRQTMMQGLELLAYFRNRAPLDDSGMPKDRFSAEMPDATLATLKIQPSEPRDSAVYFCASGPRQGGGNTIYFGEGSWLTVV.

The V and J genes are TRBV7-9 and TRBJ1-2; tentatively, D is TRBD1 (6 bases). Trimming removed 3 bases at V and 4 bases at J, with 9 bases between. CDR1 is SEHNR, CDR2 FQNEAQ, per germline (reference sequence). There are 13 residues in the CDR3. CDR3: CASSFQGIYGYTF. Here the CDR3 DNA reads TGTGCCAGCAGCTTTCAGGGGATCTATGGCTACACCTTC. Full variable domain (remainder filled in from reference TRBV7-9 and TRBJ1-2): DTGVSQNPRHKITKRGQNVTFRCDPISEHNRLYWYRQTLGQGPEFLTYFQNEAQLEKSRLLSDRFSAERPKGSFSTLEIQRTEQGDSAMYLCASSFQGIYGYTFGSGTRLTVV.

This clone was observed a few times. V and J are TRBV6-2 or TRBV6-3 and TRBJ2-3, with 10 bases fitting TRBD1. The CDR3 sequence is 16 residues long. Losses at the gene ends were 6 bases for V and 6 bases for J; bases not matched to a gene: 12. CDR1 is MNHEY, CDR2 SVGEGT, per germline. CDR3 loop: CASSPPPGQGTDTQYF. The DNA for the CDR3 is TGTGCCAGCAGCCCGCCTCCGGGACAGGGGACGGATACGCAGTATTTT.

The genes are TRBV19 and TRBJ1-6, with D possibly matching TRBD1 (5 bases). In germline, CDR1 is LNHDA, CDR2 SQIVND (reference sequence). The CDR3 spans 15 residues. Trimming removed 0 bases from V and 10 bases from J, with 13 bases in between. The CDR3 DNA sequence: TGTGCCAGTAGTATAGAAGAGGCAGGGAGCTCACCCCTCCACTTT. As protein: CASSIEEAGSSPLHF.

Comments on this clone: The identical CDR3 is also encoded by other nucleotide sequences in the sample. The chain carries TRBV11-3 and TRBJ2-1, with no clear D. CDR1 is SGHNT and CDR2 is YENEEA in the germline V gene. Trimming took 5 bases from V and 2 from J, leaving 7 bases between them. CDR3 length: 13 residues. The CDR3 sequence is CASSLGAYNEQFF. The CDR3 coding sequence is TGTGCCAGCAGCCTTGGGGCCTACAATGAGCAGTTCTTC.

CDR3 sequence reads: CASSVGASGGSSDTQYF. The CDR3 bases are TGTGCCAGCAGCGTAGGTGCTAGCGGGGGGTCATCAGATACGCAGTATTTT. V gene TRBV9 combines with J gene TRBJ2-3; 11 bases align to TRBD2. With 0 bases clipped from V and 4 bases from J, the junction kept 7 bases outside the gene matches. The CDR3 is 17 amino acids. Germline V lookup: CDR1 SGDLS, CDR2 YYNGEE.